The entry that follows covers one T cell receptor beta chain sequence. The record originates from a study of STAT5B mutations in CD4+ large granular lymphocyte leukemia. Profiling relied on immunoSEQ multiplex PCR, and the TCRdb table lists in-frame clones only, not all of them. Here the sample spans more than 30,000 clones, about 78% being singletons. Unmatched junction bases numbered 8, after V lost 8 bases and J lost 5 bases. This CDR3 spans 14 amino acids. Germline CDR1 reads SGHNT; CDR2 reads YENEEA. What was sequenced was CD4+ T cells from blood buffy coats. The receptor was derived from a human donor in good health. The chain uses TRBV11-3 and TRBJ2-1; TRBD2 matches 8 bases. The CDR3 coding sequence is TGTGCCAGCGCCAAGACTAGCGCCAACAATGAGCAGTTCTTC. It translates to CASAKTSANNEQFF.